This T cell receptor beta chain was identified during a study of blood T cell repertoires in COVID-19. In the study overall: The cDNA or gDNA used as material had been derived from T cells, B-cell-depleted T cells, or PBMCs.

V lost 5 bases, J lost 0 bases, and 10 bases stayed unmatched. The length of the CDR3 is 18 residues. CDR1 SEHNR and CDR2 FQNEAQ come from the germline V gene (reference sequence). Per the authors' pipeline: Amplifying reference gene primers gave estimates of nucleated cell counts. Clones were read by immunoSEQ multiplex PCR, and TCRdb kept only the in-frame ones, dropping some. Clone size and V and J calls were adopted from that table, with D and trimming inferred from the DNA. The table lists about 170,000 clones, roughly 82% of them singletons. The genes are TRBV7-9 and TRBJ2-3; 11 bases match TRBD2. The TCR originated in a woman in her seventies with acute or convalescent COVID-19. Sequencing was performed on peripheral blood. CDR3 region: CASSPGTSGMASTDTQYF. As DNA, the CDR3 is TGTGCCAGCAGCCCGGGGACTAGCGGAATGGCTAGCACAGATACGCAGTATTTT.